The table lists the clone carrying this T cell receptor beta chain with many counts. As yet, its antigen is unknown. Germline loops: CDR1 SGHNT, CDR2 YYREEE (reference sequence). The V gene end was trimmed by 3 bases and the J gene end by 4 bases; junction bases not matched to a gene: 6. CDR3 length: 15 amino acids. TCRdb re-called the reads with MiXCR, one entry per CDR3 protein. The sample consists of some 300,000 distinct CDR3 sequences, 9.6% of them appearing once. The sample originates from a study of T cell repertoires in cytomegalovirus infection. Looking at the study overall: Matching HLA type, along with CMV infection, was indicated by public TCR beta signatures.

Whole-study results and caveats: What dominated the ex vivo response were HLA-C-restricted CMV-specific TCR beta clonotypes.

The chain couples TRBV5-4 to TRBJ2-3, with TRBD2 matching 9 bases. What was sequenced was PBMCs. The clonotype was recovered from a human donor in good health (CMV status not recorded). Some clones in this sample may be carry-over from other donors' samples. The chain's CDR3 is CASSSGLATADTQYF. Here the CDR3 DNA reads TGTGCCAGCAGCTCGGGACTAGCTACCGCAGATACGCAGTATTTT.